A selection of T cell receptor beta chains follows, all from one sample in a study of cytomegalovirus exposure and HLA in healthy donors. The protocol was immunoSEQ multiplex PCR, while the TCRdb copy is restricted to in-frame clones and leaves out a portion. The sample includes around 120,000 clones, 70% to 80% seen only once; the top ten take around 2.5%. Sequences were obtained from PBMCs. All receptors derive from a man aged 50 to 60 in good health and CMV-seropositive. Each CDR3 is given with its conserved first and last residue.

V,J,CDR3
TRBV27,TRBJ2-7,CASSLRALREFQYF
TRBV18,TRBJ2-7,CASSPPTFPYEQYF
TRBV4-1,TRBJ2-7,CASSPGGGSYEQYF
TRBV9,TRBJ2-5,CASSVEPGGGETQYF
TRBV6-6,TRBJ1-4,CASIQTATNEKLFF
TRBV2,TRBJ2-1,CARASEGHNEQFF
TRBV12-5,TRBJ2-1,CASGLPPGINEQFF
TRBV5-4,TRBJ1-2,CASSLGQGVSVYGYTF
TRBV7-2,TRBJ2-3,CASSFGPTDTQYF
TRBV2,TRBJ1-4,CASSVGRGGEKLFF
TRBV7-2,TRBJ2-5,CASSSTSGGGETQYF
TRBV6-5,TRBJ2-7,CASSRNPTVTYEQYF
TRBV4-2,TRBJ2-1,CASSPPGLAIYNEQFF
TRBV5-1,TRBJ2-7,CASSLAQGESYEQYF
TRBV5-1,TRBJ1-1,CASSPGQRLGNTEAFF
TRBV19,TRBJ2-3,CASSLAGEADTQYF
TRBV6-1,TRBJ2-7,CASNRDRLAYEQYF
TRBV4-1,TRBJ2-5,CASSRGETSGASGGQYF
TRBV6-1,TRBJ2-1,CATWDRGYNEQFF
TRBV29-1,TRBJ2-1,CSGRAGVNEQFF
TRBV13,TRBJ2-7,CASSLGRYYEQYF
TRBV6-5,TRBJ1-4,CASRRQGNNEKLFF
TRBV30,TRBJ2-1,CAWSGEAPFYNEQFF
TRBV2,TRBJ1-1,CASSEGGGPTEAFF
TRBV5-4,TRBJ2-1,CASSLDLRDEQFF
TRBV29-1,TRBJ2-2,CSVGQGANTGELFF
TRBV18,TRBJ2-3,CASSPGWDITDTQYF
TRBV5-6,TRBJ1-1,CASSTYLTGDMNTEAFF
TRBV19,TRBJ2-5,CASSIGGGGETQYF
TRBV14,TRBJ1-3,CASSQASGNTIYF
TRBV6-1,TRBJ2-7,CASNRDTPYEQYF
TRBV30,TRBJ2-7,CAWSGGYEQYF
TRBV10-1,TRBJ1-2,CASSPQGTLKGYTF
TRBV7-9,TRBJ2-1,CSSSLDSFNEQFF
TRBV9,TRBJ1-6,CASSVTGGSPLHF
TRBV5-4,TRBJ2-1,CASSIAGTRNNEQFF
TRBV30,TRBJ2-5,CAWRPGGGSGETQYF
TRBV5-1,TRBJ2-5,CASSLAQETQYF
TRBV19,TRBJ1-5,CASNGGNPGQRNQPQHF
TRBV6-5,TRBJ2-1,CASSYDSGRAWGQFF
TRBV5-1,TRBJ2-1,CASSLSGGSYNEQFF
TRBV2,TRBJ2-7,CASSVGQGPYEQYF
TRBV19,TRBJ1-2,CASSFGQEYGYTF
TRBV20-1,TRBJ1-2,CSAWRGLGYTF
TRBV7-3,TRBJ2-3,CASSPGLAGADTQYF
TRBV2,TRBJ2-5,CASSEIAVQETQYF
TRBV9,TRBJ2-7,CASSVSGVSSYEQYF
TRBV10-3,TRBJ2-3,CAIRAGRGGSDTQYF
TRBV7-8,TRBJ1-5,CASSLAMQQPQHF
TRBV19,TRBJ2-1,CASSRPGAGVYNEQFF
TRBV5-1,TRBJ2-3,CASSLDFSSTDTQYF
TRBV5-1,TRBJ1-1,CASSVDRGNTEAFF
TRBV5-1,TRBJ1-5,CASSVGEGGNQPQHF
TRBV5-1,TRBJ1-6,CASSLRGGNSPLHF